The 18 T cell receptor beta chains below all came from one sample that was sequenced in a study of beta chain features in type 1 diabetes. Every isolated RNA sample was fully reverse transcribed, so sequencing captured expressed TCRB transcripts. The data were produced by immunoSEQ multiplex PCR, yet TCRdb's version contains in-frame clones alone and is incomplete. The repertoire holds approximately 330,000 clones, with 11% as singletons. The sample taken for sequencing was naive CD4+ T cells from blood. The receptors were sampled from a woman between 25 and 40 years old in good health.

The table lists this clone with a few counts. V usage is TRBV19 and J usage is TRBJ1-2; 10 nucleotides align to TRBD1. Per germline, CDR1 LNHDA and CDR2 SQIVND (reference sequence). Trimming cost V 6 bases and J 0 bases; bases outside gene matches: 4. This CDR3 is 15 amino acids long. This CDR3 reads CASRRGTGANYGYTF. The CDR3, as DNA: TGTGCCAGTAGACGCGGGACAGGGGCTAACTATGGCTACACCTTC. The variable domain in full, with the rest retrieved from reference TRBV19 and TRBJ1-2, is DGGITQSPKYLFRKEGQNVTLSCEQNLNHDAMYWYRQDPGQGLRLIYYSQIVNDFQKGDIAEGYSVSREKKESFPLTVTSAQKNPTAFYLCASRRGTGANYGYTFGSGTRLTVV.

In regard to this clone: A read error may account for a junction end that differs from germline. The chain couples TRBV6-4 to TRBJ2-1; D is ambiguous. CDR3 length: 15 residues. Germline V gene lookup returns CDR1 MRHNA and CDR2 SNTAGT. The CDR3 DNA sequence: TGTGCCAGCAGTGATGGGCCTACCTCCTTCAATGAGCAGTTCTTC. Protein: CASSDGPTSFNEQFF.

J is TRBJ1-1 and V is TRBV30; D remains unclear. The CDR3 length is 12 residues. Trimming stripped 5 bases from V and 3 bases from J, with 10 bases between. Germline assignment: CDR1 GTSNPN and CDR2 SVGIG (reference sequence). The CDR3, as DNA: TGTGCCTGGGGGAGGCGGGACACTGAAGCTTTCTTT. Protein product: CAWGRRDTEAFF. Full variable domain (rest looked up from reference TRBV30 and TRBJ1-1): SQTIHQWPATLVQPVGSPLSLECTVEGTSNPNLYWYRQAAGRGLQLLFYSVGIGQISSEVPQNLSASRPQDRQFILSSKKLLLSDSGFYLCAWGRRDTEAFFGQGTRLTVV.

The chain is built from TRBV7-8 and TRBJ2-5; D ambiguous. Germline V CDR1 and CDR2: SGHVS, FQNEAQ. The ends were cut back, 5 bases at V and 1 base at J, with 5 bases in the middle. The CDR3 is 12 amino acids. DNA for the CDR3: TGTGCCAGCAGCGGCCTCCAAGAGACCCAGTACTTC. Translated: CASSGLQETQYF.

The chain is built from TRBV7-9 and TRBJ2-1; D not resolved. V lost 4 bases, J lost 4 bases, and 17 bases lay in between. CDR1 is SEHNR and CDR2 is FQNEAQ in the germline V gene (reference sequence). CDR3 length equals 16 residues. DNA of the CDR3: TGTGCCAGCAGCTCCCAAGTTAGTTTGAGGTACAATGAGCAGTTCTTC. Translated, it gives CASSSQVSLRYNEQFF.

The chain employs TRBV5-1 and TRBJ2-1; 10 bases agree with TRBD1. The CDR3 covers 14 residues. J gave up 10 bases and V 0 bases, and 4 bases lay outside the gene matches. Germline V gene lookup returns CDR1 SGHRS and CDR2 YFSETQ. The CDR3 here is CASSLEGQGHEQFF. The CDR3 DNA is TGCGCCAGCAGCTTGGAGGGACAGGGGCACGAGCAGTTCTTC.

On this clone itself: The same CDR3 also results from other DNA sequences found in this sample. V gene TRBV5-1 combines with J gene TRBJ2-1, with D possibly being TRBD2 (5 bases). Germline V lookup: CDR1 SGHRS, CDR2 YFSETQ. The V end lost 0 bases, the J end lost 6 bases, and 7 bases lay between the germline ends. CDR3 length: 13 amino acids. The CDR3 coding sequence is TGCGCCAGCAGCTTGGGACTAATCAATGAGCAGTTCTTC. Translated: CASSLGLINEQFF.

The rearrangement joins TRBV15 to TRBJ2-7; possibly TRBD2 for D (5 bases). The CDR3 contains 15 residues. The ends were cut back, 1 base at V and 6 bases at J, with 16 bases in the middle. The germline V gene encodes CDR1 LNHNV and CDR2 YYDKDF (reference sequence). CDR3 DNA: TGTGCCACCAGCAGAGCGGACGAGGGCCTGAGCGAGCAGTACTTC. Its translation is CATSRADEGLSEQYF.

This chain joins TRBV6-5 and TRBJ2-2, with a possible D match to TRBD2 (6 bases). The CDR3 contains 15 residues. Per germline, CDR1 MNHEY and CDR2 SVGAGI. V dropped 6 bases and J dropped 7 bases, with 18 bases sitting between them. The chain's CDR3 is CASSFTSIQNGELFF. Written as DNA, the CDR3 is TGTGCCAGCAGCTTTACTAGCATCCAAAACGGGGAGCTGTTTTTT.

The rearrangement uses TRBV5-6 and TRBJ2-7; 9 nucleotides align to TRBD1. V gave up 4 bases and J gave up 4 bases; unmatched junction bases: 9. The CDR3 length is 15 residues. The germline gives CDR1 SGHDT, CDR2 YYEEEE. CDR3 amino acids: CASSRNPGTGYEQYF. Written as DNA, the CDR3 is TGTGCCAGCAGCCGAAATCCCGGGACAGGGTACGAGCAGTACTTC.

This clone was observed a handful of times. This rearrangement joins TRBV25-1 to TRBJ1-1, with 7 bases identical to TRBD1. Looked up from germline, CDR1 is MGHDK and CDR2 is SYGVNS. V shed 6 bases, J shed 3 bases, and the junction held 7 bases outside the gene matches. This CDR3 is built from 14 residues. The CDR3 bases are TGTGCCAGCAGCCGAGGGGGCGCGGACACTGAAGCTTTCTTT. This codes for CASSRGGADTEAFF.

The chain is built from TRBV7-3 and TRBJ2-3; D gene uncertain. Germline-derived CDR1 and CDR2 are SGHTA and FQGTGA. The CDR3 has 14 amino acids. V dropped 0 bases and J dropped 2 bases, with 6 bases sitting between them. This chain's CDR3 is CASSLTRSTDTQYF. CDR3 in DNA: TGTGCCAGCAGCTTAACCCGGTCCACAGATACGCAGTATTTT.

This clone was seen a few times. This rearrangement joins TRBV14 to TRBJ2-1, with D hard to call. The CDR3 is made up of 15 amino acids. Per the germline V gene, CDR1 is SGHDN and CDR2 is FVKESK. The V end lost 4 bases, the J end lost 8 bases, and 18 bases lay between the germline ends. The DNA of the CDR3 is TGTGCCAGCAGCCCTGTTCTCCTAGTCGCCGATGAGCAGTTCTTC. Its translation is CASSPVLLVADEQFF.

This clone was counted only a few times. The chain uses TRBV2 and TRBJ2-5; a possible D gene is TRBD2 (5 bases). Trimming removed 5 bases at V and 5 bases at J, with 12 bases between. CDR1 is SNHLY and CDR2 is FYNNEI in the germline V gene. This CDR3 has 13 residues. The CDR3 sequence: CASSPTRTETQYF. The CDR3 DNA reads TGTGCCAGCAGTCCTACTAGAACCGAGACCCAGTACTTC.

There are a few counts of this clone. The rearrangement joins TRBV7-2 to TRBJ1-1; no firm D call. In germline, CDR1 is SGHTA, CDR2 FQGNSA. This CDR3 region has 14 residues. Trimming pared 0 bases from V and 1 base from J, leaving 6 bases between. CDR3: CASSLALQNTEAFF. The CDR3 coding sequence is TGTGCCAGCAGCTTAGCGTTACAGAACACTGAAGCTTTCTTT.

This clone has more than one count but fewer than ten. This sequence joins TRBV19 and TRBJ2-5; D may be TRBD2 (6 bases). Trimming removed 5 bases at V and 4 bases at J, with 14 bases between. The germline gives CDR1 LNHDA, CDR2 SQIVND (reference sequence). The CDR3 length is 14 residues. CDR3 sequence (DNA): TGTGCCAGTAGTTTTTCCATGGGGGGAGAGACCCAGTACTTC. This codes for CASSFSMGGETQYF.

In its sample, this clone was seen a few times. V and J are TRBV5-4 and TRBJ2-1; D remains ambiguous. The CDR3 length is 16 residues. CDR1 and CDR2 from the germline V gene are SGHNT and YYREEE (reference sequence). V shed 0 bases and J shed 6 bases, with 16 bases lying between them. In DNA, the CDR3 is TGTGCCAGCAGCTTGGCCGGGTTAGGCCCTTCCAATGAGCAGTTCTTC. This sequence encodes CASSLAGLGPSNEQFF.

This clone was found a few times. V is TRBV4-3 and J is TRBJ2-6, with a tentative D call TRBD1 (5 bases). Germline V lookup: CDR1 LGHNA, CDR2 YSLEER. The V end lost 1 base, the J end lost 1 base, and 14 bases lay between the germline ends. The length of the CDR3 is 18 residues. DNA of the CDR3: TGCGCCAGCAGCCAAGGGCGTCAGGGCAGGTCTGGGGCCAACGTCCTGACTTTC. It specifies CASSQGRQGRSGANVLTF.